The 23 T cell receptor beta chains reported below all come from one sample, sequenced in a study of blood T cell repertoires in COVID-19 (dated by TCRdb to about 2020). Libraries came from the immunoSEQ multiplex PCR assay. TCRdb took over this immuneACCESS table, retaining in-frame rearrangements with V and J assigned. Such tables are incomplete; in checked studies, under half of the missing clones stem from an unresolved V gene, and the remainder is unexplained. In this sample the table shows more than 70,000 clones, roughly 80% of which occur a single time. 30% to 40% of the sample belongs to the ten largest clones. The sequenced material came from peripheral blood. The receptors here all came from a woman aged 70 to 79 with acute or convalescent COVID-19.

J is TRBJ2-1 and V is TRBV4-1, with TRBD2 as a possible D gene (6 bases). Looked up from germline, CDR1 is MGHRA and CDR2 is YSYEKL. V was shortened by 0 bases and J by 7 bases, with 25 bases between the two germline ends. The CDR3 length is 19 residues. This chain's CDR3 is CASSQERNLAGSMGNEQFF. The CDR3 nucleotides read TGCGCCAGCAGCCAAGAGAGGAACCTTGCGGGGAGCATGGGTAATGAGCAGTTCTTC.

The CDR3 coding sequence is TGTGCCAGCAGCTTAGGGCAGAACACTGAAGCTTTCTTT. Protein sequence: CASSLGQNTEAFF. The chain has TRBV7-9 and TRBJ1-1; D is unresolved. From germline, CDR1 is SEHNR and CDR2 FQNEAQ (reference sequence). Trimming shortened V by 1 base and J by 1 base, and 4 bases separated the two germline ends. The CDR3 totals 13 residues.

The V gene is TRBV19, the J gene TRBJ1-4, with 11 bases that match TRBD1. Germline CDR1 reads LNHDA; CDR2 reads SQIVND (reference sequence). CDR3 length: 16 residues. Trimming removed 3 bases from V and 9 bases from J; junction bases left unmatched: 9. The CDR3 protein is CASSIPPGTGGQKLFF. The DNA for the CDR3 is TGTGCCAGTAGTATTCCCCCCGGGACAGGGGGTCAAAAACTGTTTTTT.

The genes are TRBV5-1 and TRBJ1-1; possibly TRBD1 for D (5 bases). Trimming stripped 7 bases from V and 0 bases from J, with 10 bases between. CDR1 is SGHRS, CDR2 YFSETQ, per germline. This CDR3 comprises 13 residues. CDR3 bases: TGCGCCAGCCGCGTCAGGGTGAACACTGAAGCTTTCTTT. Protein product: CASRVRVNTEAFF.

The V and J genes are TRBV3-1 (or the pseudogene TRBV3-2) and TRBJ1-6; D possibly corresponds to TRBD1 (5 bases). The V end was cut by 1 base, the J end by 11 bases, with 9 bases between. From germline, CDR1 is LGHDT and CDR2 YNNKEL (reference sequence). The CDR3 runs 13 residues. The CDR3 spells CASSQAGIPPLHF. DNA of the CDR3: TGTGCCAGCAGCCAAGCAGGGATACCACCCCTCCACTTT.

This CDR3 reads CASSQAALEGSPLHF. In DNA, the CDR3 is TGCGCCAGCAGCCAGGCGGCACTTGAGGGATCACCCCTCCACTTT. This chain uses TRBV5-1 with TRBJ1-6; no definite D call. V shed 4 bases and J shed 10 bases, with 18 bases lying between them. CDR3 length: 15 residues. The germline V gene encodes CDR1 SGHRS and CDR2 YFSETQ. Looking up the rest from reference TRBV5-1 and TRBJ1-6 gives the full variable domain: KAGVTQTPRYLIKTRGQQVTLSCSPISGHRSVSWYQQTPGQGLQFLFEYFSETQRNKGNFPGRFSGRQFSNSRSEMNVSTLELGDSALYLCASSQAALEGSPLHFGNGTRLTVT.

V and J are TRBV5-4 and TRBJ1-6; TRBD1 aligns across 8 bases. This CDR3 spans 16 amino acids. V lost 5 bases to trimming and J lost 2 bases; unmatched junction nucleotides: 6. Germline lookup yields CDR1 SGHNT and CDR2 YYREEE (reference sequence). In DNA, the CDR3 is TGTGCCAGCAGATCCGGACAGGGACCCTATAATTCACCCCTCCACTTT. Its protein is CASRSGQGPYNSPLHF.

This clone appeared a few times. The chain employs TRBV11-3 and TRBJ2-5; D is unclear. V lost 1 base, J lost 7 bases, and 10 bases lay in between. The CDR3 contains 13 residues. Germline V gene sequence: CDR1 SGHNT, CDR2 YENEEA. CDR3 nucleotides: TGTGCCAGCAGCTTAGGCAGCGTTGGGACCCAGTACTTC. This encodes CASSLGSVGTQYF.

The chain uses TRBV7-9 and TRBJ2-1; 16 nucleotides match TRBD2. CDR1 is SEHNR, CDR2 FQNEAQ, per germline (reference sequence). The CDR3 has 14 amino acids. The V segment lost 11 bases and the J segment 6 bases; nucleotides outside the gene matches: 4. The CDR3 here is CAGTSGRAVNEQFF. The CDR3 region has the DNA TGTGCCGGGACTAGCGGGAGGGCGGTCAATGAGCAGTTCTTC. The variable domain in full, with the rest retrieved from reference TRBV7-9 and TRBJ2-1, is DTGVSQNPRHKITKRGQNVTFRCDPISEHNRLYWYRQTLGQGPEFLTYFQNEAQLEKSRLLSDRFSAERPKGSFSTLEIQRTEQGDSAMYLCAGTSGRAVNEQFFGPGTRLTVL.

The chain couples TRBV4-1 to TRBJ2-3; a possible D gene is TRBD1 (6 bases). The germline V and J ends were trimmed by 2 bases and 1 base, with 10 bases remaining between them. Looked up from germline, CDR1 is MGHRA and CDR2 is YSYEKL. CDR3 length: 15 residues. The CDR3 DNA reads TGCGCCAGCAGCCAACTTGGACAGCGCACAGATACGCAGTATTTT. This gives the protein CASSQLGQRTDTQYF.

The chain carries TRBV7-9 and TRBJ1-2; 7 bases are a match to TRBD1. V dropped 0 bases and J dropped 4; count of bases not matched to a gene: 8. Germline CDR1 SEHNR, CDR2 FQNEAQ (reference sequence). The CDR3 length is 16 residues. The CDR3 DNA reads as TGTGCCAGCAGCTTAGCAGGGACAGACACAACCTATGGCTACACCTTC. Translation: CASSLAGTDTTYGYTF.

The V and J genes are TRBV9 and TRBJ1-1; 7 nucleotides match TRBD1. This CDR3 has 15 residues. Germline V lookup: CDR1 SGDLS, CDR2 YYNGEE. V dropped 3 bases and J dropped 0; count of bases not matched to a gene: 5. The DNA for the CDR3 is TGTGCCAGCAGCGGGTCTGGGACAGTGAACACTGAAGCTTTCTTT. Translation gives CASSGSGTVNTEAFF.

The chain couples TRBV11-1 to TRBJ1-4; D is perhaps TRBD1 (5 bases). The CDR3 is 14 amino acids. Deletions cut 3 bases from V and 4 bases from J, with 9 bases between. CDR1 SGHAT and CDR2 FQDESV come from the germline V gene (reference sequence). The CDR3 loop reads CASSFGQGNEKLFF. For the CDR3, the DNA is TGTGCCAGCAGCTTCGGGCAGGGTAATGAAAAACTGTTTTTT.

This rearrangement joins TRBV2 to TRBJ1-2; TRBD1 agrees at 7 bases. Germline V gene lookup returns CDR1 SNHLY and CDR2 FYNNEI. The V segment lost 6 bases and the J segment 8 bases; nucleotides outside the gene matches: 12. This CDR3 region has 14 residues. The CDR3 reads CASSLDRDRGGYTF. The CDR3 DNA is TGTGCCAGCAGCCTCGACAGGGATCGGGGGGGCTACACCTTC.

Only a few counts were recorded for this clone. The J gene is TRBJ2-6, the V gene TRBV9; the D is unclear. The CDR3 has 13 residues. Germline assignment: CDR1 SGDLS and CDR2 YYNGEE. Trimming took off 6 bases at V and 3 bases at J, with 7 bases between the two ends. The CDR3 region is CASKRDGANVLTF. CDR3 sequence (DNA): TGTGCCAGCAAACGAGATGGGGCCAACGTCCTGACTTTC.

The chain couples TRBV4-2 to TRBJ2-7, with 9 bases lining up with TRBD2. CDR1 and CDR2 from the germline V gene are LGHNA and YNFKEQ. This CDR3 spans 15 amino acids. Trimming took 4 bases from V and 3 from J; bases not matched to a gene: 7. CDR3 bases: TGTGCCAGCAGCCTACGGGATAGCGGGAGCTACGAGCAGTACTTC. Translated: CASSLRDSGSYEQYF.

This clone has just one count. The chain joins TRBV9 to TRBJ1-3; 8 bases are shared with TRBD1. This CDR3 has 16 amino acids. The germline V gene encodes CDR1 SGDLS and CDR2 YYNGEE. V was pared by 4 bases and J by 0 bases, with 6 bases of the junction left unmatched. The CDR3 sequence is CASSSGQGHSGNTIYF. DNA for the CDR3: TGTGCCAGCAGCTCAGGACAGGGCCACTCTGGAAACACCATATATTTT. Based on the CDR3 plus reference TRBV9 and TRBJ1-3, the full variable domain is DSGVTQTPKHLITATGQRVTLRCSPRSGDLSVYWYQQSLDQGLQFLIQYYNGEERAKGNILERFSAQQFPDLHSELNLSSLELGDSALYFCASSSGQGHSGNTIYFGEGSWLTVV.

The V gene is TRBV6-5, the J gene TRBJ2-1, with D perhaps TRBD2 (6 bases). There are 14 residues in the CDR3. Trimming cost V 0 bases and J 9 bases, with 12 bases left between them. Germline V CDR1 and CDR2: MNHEY, SVGAGI. Written as DNA, the CDR3 is TGTGCCAGCAGTTACTCCGGGAGCTCGGTTGAGCAGTTCTTC. This codes for CASSYSGSSVEQFF.

This clone showed up just once. The V and J genes are TRBV2 and TRBJ2-7; 9 bases match TRBD1. After removal of 7 bases from V and 2 bases from J, the junction contained 6 bases not matched to a gene. This CDR3 comprises 14 residues. Germline CDR1 is SNHLY and CDR2 is FYNNEI. The CDR3: CASKLQGAPYEQYF. The CDR3 DNA is TGTGCCAGCAAACTACAGGGGGCCCCCTACGAGCAGTACTTC. The full variable domain, in which reference TRBV2 and TRBJ2-7 provide the parts outside the CDR3, is EPEVTQTPSHQVTQMGQEVILRCVPISNHLYFYWYRQILGQKVEFLVSFYNNEISEKSEIFDDQFSVERPDGSNFTLKIRSTKLEDSAMYFCASKLQGAPYEQYFGPGTRLTVT.

This chain links TRBV14 with TRBJ2-1, with D perhaps matching TRBD1 (5 bases). This CDR3 region has 17 residues. Looked up from germline, CDR1 is SGHDN and CDR2 is FVKESK. Trimming took off 3 bases at V and 2 bases at J, with 17 bases between the two ends. CDR3 residues: CASSHNRIRYPYNEQFF. CDR3 DNA sequence: TGTGCCAGCAGCCATAACAGGATTAGGTACCCCTACAATGAGCAGTTCTTC.

The chain uses TRBV3-1 (or the pseudogene TRBV3-2) and TRBJ2-7, with TRBD2 matching 8 bases. This CDR3 has 15 residues. The J segment lost 4 bases and the V segment lost 2 bases, leaving 7 bases of the junction unmatched. Per the germline V gene, CDR1 is LGHDT and CDR2 is YNNKEL (reference sequence). CDR3: CASSQPGTSMYEQYF. CDR3 coding DNA: TGTGCCAGCAGCCAACCTGGGACTAGTATGTACGAGCAGTACTTC.

V and J are TRBV30 and TRBJ2-4; 10 bases match TRBD1. J lost 8 bases, V lost 7 bases, and 5 bases had no gene match. Germline-derived CDR1 and CDR2 are GTSNPN and SVGIG (reference sequence). This CDR3 contains 12 residues. The CDR3 here is CASGQGRDIQYF. CDR3 bases: TGTGCCTCGGGACAGGGGCGCGACATTCAGTACTTC.

This clone came up a few times. V usage is TRBV5-1 and J usage is TRBJ1-6; tentative D call: TRBD1 (6 bases). Trimming pared 0 bases from V and 7 bases from J, leaving 11 bases between. The V gene's germline CDR1 is SGHRS and CDR2 YFSETQ. This CDR3 has 15 amino acids. In DNA, the CDR3 is TGCGCCAGCAGCTTGGGCCGGACAGAGAATTCACCCCTCCACTTT. Translating gives CASSLGRTENSPLHF.